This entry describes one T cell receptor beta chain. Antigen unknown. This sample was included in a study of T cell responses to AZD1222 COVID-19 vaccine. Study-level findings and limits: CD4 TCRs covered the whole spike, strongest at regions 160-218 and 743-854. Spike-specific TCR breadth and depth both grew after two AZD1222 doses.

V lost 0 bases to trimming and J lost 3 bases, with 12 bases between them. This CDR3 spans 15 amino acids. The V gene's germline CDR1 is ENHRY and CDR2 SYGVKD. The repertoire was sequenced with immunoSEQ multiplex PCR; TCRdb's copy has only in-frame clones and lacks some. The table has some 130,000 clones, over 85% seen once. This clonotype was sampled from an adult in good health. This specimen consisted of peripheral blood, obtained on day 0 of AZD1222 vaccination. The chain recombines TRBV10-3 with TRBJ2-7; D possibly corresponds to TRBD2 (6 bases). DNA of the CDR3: TGTGCCATCAGTGAGTCCGGGGGAGCTAACTACGAGCAGTACTTC. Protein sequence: CAISESGGANYEQYF.